One and the same sample provided the 8 T cell receptor beta chains below, sequenced in a study of early stage breast cancer tumors. Libraries were prepared by immunoSEQ multiplex PCR; TCRdb keeps only in-frame clonotypes and omits some of them. The sample gives tens of thousands of clones, over 75% of which show up once; around 3.4% is in the top ten. Material: blood. These receptors all come from a person in their 40s with breast cancer.

The V and J genes are TRBV4-1 and TRBJ1-2, with TRBD1 matching 7 bases. The ends lost 1 base at V and 5 bases at J; junction bases unmatched: 4. Germline assignment: CDR1 MGHRA and CDR2 YSYEKL. This CDR3 contains 14 residues. This chain's CDR3 is CASSQGDSQYGYTF. DNA of the CDR3: TGCGCCAGCAGCCAAGGGGACAGCCAGTATGGCTACACCTTC.

The V and J genes are TRBV4-2 and TRBJ2-2; possible D gene TRBD2, 6 bases. Trimming stripped 1 base from V and 3 bases from J, with 12 bases between. The germline gives CDR1 LGHNA, CDR2 YNFKEQ. The CDR3 totals 16 residues. The CDR3 loop is CASSQGGGSHTGELFF. The CDR3 nucleotides read TGTGCCAGCAGCCAAGGAGGAGGGAGCCACACCGGGGAGCTGTTTTTT.

The genes are TRBV30 and TRBJ2-2; 7 bases are shared with TRBD2. In germline, CDR1 is GTSNPN, CDR2 SVGIG (reference sequence). There are 15 residues in the CDR3. Trimming took 1 base from V and 4 from J; bases not matched to a gene: 6. The CDR3 DNA sequence: TGTGCCTGGAGTGGGGGGGACTATCGCACCGGGGAGCTGTTTTTT. Translation: CAWSGGDYRTGELFF.

J is TRBJ2-2 and V is TRBV19; 9 nucleotides align to TRBD1. Germline assignment: CDR1 LNHDA and CDR2 SQIVND (reference sequence). V lost 4 bases, J lost 6 bases, and 9 bases stayed unmatched. The length of the CDR3 is 16 residues. The CDR3 DNA reads as TGTGCCAGTAGTACAAGACAGGGGGGTCCTGCCGGGGAGCTGTTTTTT. This sequence encodes CASSTRQGGPAGELFF.

This chain links TRBV11-2 with TRBJ2-7, with D perhaps TRBD1 or TRBD2 (7 bases each). V lost 5 bases and J 2 bases, leaving 13 bases between the germline ends. The CDR3 length is 14 residues. CDR1 is SGHAT, CDR2 FQNNGV, per germline. CDR3 loop: CASSQQGRAYEQYF. CDR3 bases: TGTGCCAGCAGCCAACAGGGGAGGGCCTACGAGCAGTACTTC.

The genes are TRBV30 and TRBJ2-2; D gene unclear. The CDR3 is 13 amino acids. Germline CDR1 reads GTSNPN; CDR2 reads SVGIG (reference sequence). The V end was cut by 4 bases, the J end by 6 bases, with 12 bases between. Here the CDR3 reads CAWNGARAGELFF. The CDR3 DNA reads as TGTGCCTGGAACGGCGCCCGGGCCGGGGAGCTGTTTTTT.

This clone was seen only once. This chain links TRBV11-2 with TRBJ2-7; no clear D gene. This CDR3 region has 15 residues. Germline values: CDR1 SGHAT, CDR2 FQNNGV. The V gene lost 3 bases and the J gene lost 9 bases, with 21 bases spanning the gap. CDR3 region: CASSLRMTASSGQYF. The CDR3 bases are TGTGCCAGCAGCTTGAGGATGACTGCTTCCTCCGGGCAGTACTTC.

The chain carries TRBV5-1 and TRBJ1-3; 10 nucleotides agree with TRBD1. This CDR3 is 16 amino acids long. V lost 0 bases, J lost 4 bases, and 4 bases stayed unmatched. Germline-derived CDR1 and CDR2 are SGHRS and YFSETQ. The CDR3 loop reads CASSLGQGARGNTIYF. The CDR3 DNA follows: TGCGCCAGCAGCTTGGGACAGGGGGCGAGAGGAAACACCATATATTTT.